A single sample gave rise to the 21 T cell receptor beta chains below, sequenced in a study of T cell clonality in common variable immunodeficiency. The protocol was immunoSEQ multiplex PCR, while the TCRdb copy is restricted to in-frame clones and leaves out a portion. Altogether about 52,000 clones were found in the sample, and no singletons occur. The sample consisted of peripheral blood mononuclear cells. The source of these receptors is a person aged 18 to 75 in good health.

Worth noting for this clone: The CDR3 end is not reached by the read, which stops 3 residues before it; the germline J gene fills it in. The chain has TRBV2 and TRBJ1-2, with TRBD1 matching 7 bases. CDR3 size: 13 residues. Germline loops: CDR1 SNHLY, CDR2 FYNNEI. CDR3 sequence: CASLRDSGYGYTF. Incomplete CDR3 DNA: TGTGCCAGCCTCCGGGACAGTGGGTACGGC.

Many counts were recorded for this clone. The read stops 3 residues short of the end of the CDR3; the missing end is completed from the germline J gene. This chain links TRBV5-1 with TRBJ1-1, with TRBD1 identical over 7 bases. Germline V lookup: CDR1 SGHRS, CDR2 YFSETQ. The ends lost 5 bases at V and 4 bases at J; junction bases unmatched: 2. The CDR3 spans 12 residues. CDR3 sequence: CASRQGTTEAFF. The sequenced part of the CDR3 DNA is TGCGCCAGCAGACAGGGGACCACTGAA.

The sample holds many counts of this clone. The read terminates 3 residues ahead of where the CDR3 ends, so the germline J gene completes it. V usage is TRBV5-6 and J usage is TRBJ2-1, with 7 bases matching TRBD2. The CDR3 is 15 residues long. CDR1 is SGHDT and CDR2 is YYEEEE in the germline V gene. V trimming: 6 bases; J trimming: 0 bases; junction bases outside the gene matches: 6. The CDR3 sequence is CASTRTRSSYNEQFF. CDR3 bases read: TGTGCCAGCACTAGGACTAGGAGCTCCTACAATGAG.

This clone was detected many times. The CDR3 bases that were read are TGTGCCAGTATGGACAGGAAGGGTTATGGC. Its translation is CASMDRKGYG. From start to end, the CDR3 is CASMDRKGYGYTF. The chain has TRBV19 and TRBJ1-2; 7 positions agree with TRBD1. The CDR3 end falls 3 residues outside the read, so it is completed with the germline J gene. The CDR3 contains 13 residues. The V and J ends lost 7 bases and 5 bases, in that order; junction bases with no gene match: 7. Germline V gene sequence: CDR1 LNHDA, CDR2 SQIVND (reference sequence).

This clone was counted between two and nine times. The read gets to within 3 residues of the CDR3 end, and the germline J gene fills in the rest. The chain carries TRBV20-1 and TRBJ1-1; D not certain. Trimming left V 7 bases short and J 1 base short, with 16 bases between. The CDR3 consists of 14 residues. In germline, CDR1 is DFQATT, CDR2 SNEGSKA (reference sequence). CDR3 DNA (partial): TGCAGTGTTGGCCGCCGGCGGGGGAACACTGAA. Translated, it gives CSVGRRRGNTE. The entire CDR3 is CSVGRRRGNTEAFF.

This clone was observed many times. The read halts 3 residues ahead of the CDR3 end, with the missing end drawn from the germline J gene. V usage is TRBV2 and J usage is TRBJ2-7; TRBD2 is a possible D gene (5 bases). Looked up from germline, CDR1 is SNHLY and CDR2 is FYNNEI. The CDR3 length is 15 residues. Trimming pared 1 base from V and 2 bases from J, leaving 12 bases between. The part of the CDR3 DNA that was read is TGTGCCAGCAGTGAAGGGAATAGCGAGACCTACGAG. Translating gives CASSEGNSETYE. The full CDR3 sequence reads CASSEGNSETYEQYF.

This clone was detected ten times or more. The CDR3 end falls 3 residues outside the read, so it is completed with the germline J gene. V is TRBV20-1 and J is TRBJ1-1, with D possibly being TRBD1 (5 bases). The ends were cut back, 1 base at V and 4 bases at J, with 13 bases in the middle. CDR1 is DFQATT and CDR2 is SNEGSKA in the germline V gene (reference sequence). The CDR3 spans 14 residues. The CDR3 sequence: CSARAEGRGTEAFF. The CDR3 DNA, read in part, is TGCAGTGCTAGAGCCGAGGGGAGAGGCACTGAA.

This clone was detected ten times or more. The read finishes 3 residues shy of the CDR3 end, and the germline J gene is used to complete it. The chain is built from TRBV30 and TRBJ2-7; perhaps TRBD2 as D (6 bases). Germline-derived CDR1 and CDR2 are GTSNPN and SVGIG (reference sequence). V shed 3 bases and J shed 4 bases, with 16 bases lying between them. The CDR3 consists of 14 residues. The sequenced CDR3 bases are TGTGCCTGGAGGGGATGGGACTCTTTTTACGAG. The encoded protein is CAWRGWDSFYE. The complete CDR3 reads CAWRGWDSFYEQYF. The complete variable domain, with remaining parts taken from reference TRBV30 and TRBJ2-7, reads SQTIHQWPATLVQPVGSPLSLECTVEGTSNPNLYWYRQAAGRGLQLLFYSVGIGQISSEVPQNLSASRPQDRQFILSSKKLLLSDSGFYLCAWRGWDSFYEQYFGPGTRLTVT.

This clone was found many times. The read gets to within 3 residues of the CDR3 end, and the germline J gene fills in the rest. The J gene is TRBJ1-1, the V gene TRBV2; the D gene is possibly TRBD1 (5 bases). Germline V CDR1 and CDR2: SNHLY, FYNNEI. CDR3 size: 11 residues. Here the CDR3 reads CASSGEGKAFF. The CDR3 bases that were read are TGTGCCAGCAGTGGGGAGGGGAAG. Using reference TRBV2 and TRBJ1-1 for the parts outside the CDR3, the full variable domain is EPEVTQTPSHQVTQMGQEVILRCVPISNHLYFYWYRQILGQKVEFLVSFYNNEISEKSEIFDDQFSVERPDGSNFTLKIRSTKLEDSAMYFCASSGEGKAFFGQGTRLTVV.

A remark on this clone: The CDR3 end falls 3 residues outside the read, so it is completed with the germline J gene. The chain couples TRBV5-1 to TRBJ2-5, with D possibly TRBD2 on 7 matching bases. Germline values: CDR1 SGHRS, CDR2 YFSETQ. The CDR3 length is 16 residues. Partial CDR3 DNA: TGCGCCAGCAGCTTGGCCAAAGGGGGGGACACAGATACC. This translates into CASSLAKGGDTDT. The whole CDR3 sequence is CASSLAKGGDTDTQYF. The complete variable domain, with remaining parts taken from reference TRBV5-1 and TRBJ2-5, reads KAGVTQTPRYLIKTRGQQVTLSCSPISGHRSVSWYQQTPGQGLQFLFEYFSETQRNKGNFPGRFSGRQFSNSRSEMNVSTLELGDSALYLCASSLAKGGDTDTQYFGPGTRLLVL.

This clone was recorded many times. With the read ending 3 residues before the CDR3 end, the germline J gene is used to fill in that end. The genes are TRBV29-1 and TRBJ1-5; 8 bases line up with TRBD1. This CDR3 region has 14 residues. Germline CDR1 and CDR2: SQVTM and ANQGSEA. V dropped 0 bases and J dropped 6; count of bases not matched to a gene: 4. The CDR3 sequence is CSVEDSTGGQPQHF. The CDR3 bases that were read are TGCAGCGTTGAAGATAGTACAGGGGGTCAGCCC.

On this clone itself: The CDR3 end is not reached by the read, which stops 3 residues before it; the germline J gene fills it in. This same CDR3 is encoded by further DNA sequences in the sample. The chain has TRBV5-6 and TRBJ1-2, with D hard to call. Deletions cut 4 bases from V and 5 bases from J, with 18 bases between. Germline V gene data show CDR1 as SGHDT and CDR2 as YYEEEE. The length of the CDR3 is 15 residues. The sequenced CDR3 bases are TGTGCCAGCAGCCCCATTACTAGTCTTCCTTATGGC. Translation gives CASSPITSLPYG. The whole CDR3 sequence is CASSPITSLPYGYTF.

This clone occurred many times. The read ends 3 residues before the CDR3 terminus; that terminus is restored from the germline J gene. This chain connects TRBV2 to TRBJ1-1; TRBD1 aligns across 7 bases. The CDR3 runs 18 residues. With 10 bases clipped from V and 5 bases from J, the junction kept 25 bases outside the gene matches. Germline loops: CDR1 SNHLY, CDR2 FYNNEI. CDR3 bases read: TGTGCCACAACAGCGCGGACAGGTTTTAGGGACAGCTTTACTGAA. This sequence encodes CATTARTGFRDSFTE. The full CDR3 sequence reads CATTARTGFRDSFTEAFF. The full variable domain, with the rest looked up from reference TRBV2 and TRBJ1-1, is EPEVTQTPSHQVTQMGQEVILRCVPISNHLYFYWYRQILGQKVEFLVSFYNNEISEKSEIFDDQFSVERPDGSNFTLKIRSTKLEDSAMYFCATTARTGFRDSFTEAFFGQGTRLTVV.

This clone was found many times. CDR3 bases read: TGTGCCAGCAGTGAAGGGGGGCGGGAGCCTGAG. It yields the protein CASSEGGREPE. The CDR3 as a whole reads CASSEGGREPEQFF. The chain carries TRBV6-1 and TRBJ2-1; D may be TRBD2 (7 bases). The missing CDR3 end, 3 residues past where the read stops, is filled in from the germline J gene. Deletions cut 1 base from V and 9 bases from J, with 13 bases between. CDR1 is MNHNS and CDR2 is SASEGT in the germline V gene. This CDR3 has 14 amino acids.

Regarding this clone: From the germline J gene comes the end of the CDR3, since the read stops 3 residues before it. The V and J genes are TRBV27 and TRBJ2-7; 9 bases map to TRBD1. The germline gives CDR1 MNHEY, CDR2 SMNVEV (reference sequence). V shed 6 bases and J 5 bases; nucleotides not matched to a gene: 11. This CDR3 spans 15 amino acids. The CDR3: CASSVLGTGKDEQYF. The sequenced CDR3 bases are TGTGCCAGCAGCGTTCTCGGGACAGGGAAAGACGAG.

This clone was seen at least ten times. Partial CDR3 DNA: TGTGCCAGTAGTATAAGGGCAGGGGATTCACCC. Translation gives CASSIRAGDSP. From start to end, the CDR3 is CASSIRAGDSPLHF. The V call is TRBV19, the J call TRBJ1-6; weak D call: TRBD1 (6 bases). The read ends 3 residues before the CDR3 terminus; that terminus is restored from the germline J gene. The CDR3 runs 14 residues. In germline, CDR1 is LNHDA, CDR2 SQIVND (reference sequence). V was trimmed by 2 bases and J by 8 bases, leaving 10 bases between them.

In its sample, this clone was seen many times. The sequenced fragment ends 3 residues before the CDR3 boundary, so the rest is inferred from the germline J gene. The chain recombines TRBV20-1 with TRBJ2-1; 9 bases align to TRBD2. V dropped 6 bases and J dropped 0; count of bases not matched to a gene: 6. The CDR3 extends over 15 amino acids. Germline V gene data show CDR1 as DFQATT and CDR2 as SNEGSKA (reference sequence). The CDR3 bases that were read are TGCAGTGCCGAGTTTAGCGGGAGCTCCTACAATGAG. It specifies CSAEFSGSSYNE. The whole CDR3 sequence is CSAEFSGSSYNEQFF.

This clone was counted ten times or more. Coverage ceases 3 residues before the CDR3 finishes, and the germline J gene fills in the end. The chain joins TRBV19 to TRBJ1-5; weak D call: TRBD1 (5 bases). The V gene's germline CDR1 is LNHDA and CDR2 SQIVND (reference sequence). Trimming took off 3 bases at V and 3 bases at J, with 12 bases between the two ends. This CDR3 has 15 amino acids. The CDR3 bases that were read are TGTGCCAGTAGTATGGCCCAGGGCCACAATCAGCCC. It specifies CASSMAQGHNQP. Given in full, the CDR3 is CASSMAQGHNQPQHF.

This clone showed up many times. The read terminates 3 residues ahead of where the CDR3 ends, so the germline J gene completes it. The rearrangement uses TRBV5-6 and TRBJ2-7, with 7 bases lining up with TRBD2. The CDR3 consists of 15 residues. Germline V gene sequence: CDR1 SGHDT, CDR2 YYEEEE. Trimming took 2 bases from V and 3 from J; bases not matched to a gene: 8. The part of the CDR3 DNA that was read is TGTGCCAGCAGCTTTCGGCCTAGCGGAAACTACGAG. This translates into CASSFRPSGNYE. From start to end, the CDR3 is CASSFRPSGNYEQYF.

This clone has only a few counts. Read coverage stops 3 residues before the CDR3 terminus; the germline J gene supplies the remainder. The genes are TRBV29-1 and TRBJ2-1; 7 bases are a match to TRBD2. V gave up 4 bases and J gave up 2 bases; unmatched junction bases: 5. Per the germline V gene, CDR1 is SQVTM and CDR2 is ANQGSEA. The CDR3 is made up of 14 amino acids. CDR3 region: CSVVASGPYNEQFF. The part of the CDR3 DNA that was read is TGCAGCGTTGTAGCTAGCGGACCCTACAATGAG.

This clone appeared many times. The read halts 3 residues ahead of the CDR3 end, with the missing end drawn from the germline J gene. The chain is built from TRBV20-1 and TRBJ1-4; TRBD1 matches 7 bases. This CDR3 region has 16 residues. The germline V gene encodes CDR1 DFQATT and CDR2 SNEGSKA (reference sequence). The V and J ends lost 5 bases and 1 base, in that order; junction bases with no gene match: 10. The CDR3 loop reads CSAPGTARGTNEKLFF. The sequenced part of the CDR3 DNA is TGCAGTGCTCCGGGGACAGCTCGTGGAACTAATGAAAAA.